Below are 21 T cell receptor beta chains sequenced from a single sample in a study of shared clonotypes between healthy human individuals (TCRdb year 2020). Library preparation was by the immunoSEQ multiplex PCR assay. TCRdb retrieved this table from immuneACCESS and kept in-frame rearrangements only. Not all clones are present; in checked studies, unresolved V genes account for under half, and no reason is known for the remainder. The sample profile shows about 1.5 million clones; approximately 96% of them were found once. The ten top clones hold over 1% of the sample. Sample: naive CD4+ T cells sorted from blood. Read against the paper, the sample's cell subset or site label means: CD45RA+ positively selected. The receptors were sampled from a man under 40 in good health.

The V gene is TRBV18, the J gene TRBJ2-5; the D gene is possibly TRBD2 (6 bases). The CDR3 covers 16 residues. The germline gives CDR1 KGHSH, CDR2 LQKENI. Trimming took off 5 bases at V and 1 base at J, with 17 bases between the two ends. This chain's CDR3 is CASSSLSGSVQETQYF. Here the CDR3 DNA reads TGTGCCAGCTCATCTCTTAGCGGATCGGTCCAAGAGACCCAGTACTTC.

This chain joins TRBV11-2 and TRBJ2-7, with 12 bases fitting TRBD2. Germline V gene sequence: CDR1 SGHAT, CDR2 FQNNGV. Trimming at V came to 4 bases and at J to 3 bases, leaving 4 bases not matched to a gene. The CDR3 consists of 15 residues. The CDR3 here is CASSSGLAGLYEQYF. CDR3 DNA: TGTGCCAGCAGCTCGGGACTAGCGGGCCTCTACGAGCAGTACTTC. Using reference TRBV11-2 and TRBJ2-7 for the parts outside the CDR3, the full variable domain is EAGVAQSPRYKIIEKRQSVAFWCNPISGHATLYWYQQILGQGPKLLIQFQNNGVVDDSQLPKDRFSAERLKGVDSTLKIQPAKLEDSAVYLCASSSGLAGLYEQYFGPGTRLTVT.

The chain recombines TRBV9 with TRBJ2-1, with unresolved D. This CDR3 region has 18 residues. Trimming pared 4 bases from V and 0 bases from J, leaving 20 bases between. Germline V gene sequence: CDR1 SGDLS, CDR2 YYNGEE. In DNA, the CDR3 is TGTGCCAGCAGCCATGGGCGCCGCGACCCGAGCTCCTACAATGAGCAGTTCTTC. Residues: CASSHGRRDPSSYNEQFF.

The genes are TRBV2 and TRBJ2-1; 13 bases are shared with TRBD2. With 7 bases clipped from V and 10 bases from J, the junction kept 4 bases outside the gene matches. Germline V gene data show CDR1 as SNHLY and CDR2 as FYNNEI. This CDR3 is built from 13 residues. CDR3 region: CASNGLAGDEQFF. The CDR3 bases are TGTGCCAGCAACGGACTAGCGGGAGACGAGCAGTTCTTC.

The chain employs TRBV11-1 and TRBJ2-2; D perhaps matches TRBD2 (6 bases). The germline V gene encodes CDR1 SGHAT and CDR2 FQDESV (reference sequence). This CDR3 is 15 amino acids long. V was clipped by 3 bases and J by 0 bases, with 8 bases between them. DNA of the CDR3: TGTGCCAGCAGCTTTGGCGGGACGAACACCGGGGAGCTGTTTTTT. Translating it yields CASSFGGTNTGELFF.

The chain couples TRBV15 to TRBJ1-5; possible D gene TRBD1, 5 bases. The CDR3 is 15 residues long. Per germline, CDR1 LNHNV and CDR2 YYDKDF (reference sequence). Trimming took 5 bases from V and 5 from J, leaving 16 bases between them. In DNA form, the CDR3 reads TGTGCCACCAGCCGTCGGCCGGGGGTGGATCAGCCCCAGCATTTT. Amino acids: CATSRRPGVDQPQHF.

The chain uses TRBV14 and TRBJ1-1, with unresolved D. Trimming took 4 bases from V and 8 from J, leaving 8 bases between them. CDR3 length: 11 amino acids. CDR1 and CDR2 (germline): SGHDN, FVKESK. CDR3 nucleotides: TGTGCCAGCAGCCCCGGGAGGGAAGCTTTCTTT. As protein: CASSPGREAFF.

This CDR3 is CASSLGLSSIGTSAAGEQYF. The CDR3 region has the DNA TGTGCCAGCAGCTTAGGCCTTTCATCAATCGGGACTAGCGCCGCGGGGGAGCAGTACTTC. The V gene is TRBV13, the J gene TRBJ2-7; 10 bases are shared with TRBD2. This CDR3 comprises 20 residues. The V gene's germline CDR1 is PRHDT and CDR2 FYEKMQ (reference sequence). The ends lost 0 bases at V and 7 bases at J; junction bases unmatched: 21.

The V call is TRBV30, the J call TRBJ2-1; D may be TRBD1 or TRBD2 (5 bases each). Germline assignment: CDR1 GTSNPN and CDR2 SVGIG (reference sequence). The CDR3 length is 14 residues. Deletions cut 3 bases from V and 3 bases from J, with 12 bases between. The CDR3 loop reads CAWSPGPNYNEQFF. The CDR3 region has the DNA TGTGCCTGGAGCCCGGGGCCCAACTACAATGAGCAGTTCTTC.

Turning to this clone: Other DNA sequences in this sample translate to the same CDR3. The chain carries TRBV5-4 and TRBJ2-7, with D tentatively TRBD1 (6 bases). The germline gives CDR1 SGHNT, CDR2 YYREEE (reference sequence). The CDR3 runs 14 residues. Trimming shortened V by 4 bases and J by 2 bases, and 13 bases separated the two germline ends. CDR3 sequence: CASSPRGSTYEQYF. The DNA for the CDR3 is TGTGCCAGCAGCCCCAGGGGCTCAACCTACGAGCAGTACTTC.

This clone was counted a few times. This rearrangement joins TRBV9 to TRBJ2-1, with D tentatively TRBD2 (6 bases). Between the trimmed V and J ends, which lost 0 bases and 9 bases, there was a span of 16 bases. The germline CDR1 and CDR2 sequences are SGDLS and YYNGEE. The CDR3 covers 15 residues. The CDR3 spells CASSVGNGSPFEQFF. The DNA of the CDR3 is TGTGCCAGCAGCGTAGGCAACGGGAGCCCGTTTGAGCAGTTCTTC.

This clone was detected once. This chain joins TRBV15 and TRBJ1-5, with 8 bases lining up with TRBD1. Germline-derived CDR1 and CDR2 are LNHNV and YYDKDF (reference sequence). This CDR3 has 17 amino acids. V shed 1 base, J shed 7 bases, and the junction held 12 bases outside the gene matches. The CDR3 sequence is CATSRVGRGQGWQPQHF. The CDR3 DNA follows: TGTGCCACCAGCAGAGTCGGCAGGGGGCAAGGGTGGCAGCCCCAGCATTTT.

This chain joins TRBV27 and TRBJ2-7; D gene uncertain. Per germline, CDR1 MNHEY and CDR2 SMNVEV (reference sequence). The CDR3 length is 13 residues. V was cut by 3 bases and J by 3 bases, with 9 bases left in between. As DNA, the CDR3 is TGTGCCAGCAGTTTTGGACCCTACTACGAGCAGTACTTC. Translation gives CASSFGPYYEQYF.

J is TRBJ2-1 and V is TRBV14; perhaps TRBD1 as D (6 bases). The length of the CDR3 is 14 residues. Germline CDR1 SGHDN, CDR2 FVKESK. The ends were cut back, 1 base at V and 6 bases at J, with 10 bases in the middle. Here the CDR3 DNA reads TGTGCCAGCAGCCAAGTCAGGGGAGTCAATGAGCAGTTCTTC. It specifies CASSQVRGVNEQFF.

CDR3 in DNA: TGCGCCAGCAGTCCTTCGATGGAGAACACTGAAGCTTTCTTT. This translates into CASSPSMENTEAFF. V gene TRBV5-1 combines with J gene TRBJ1-1, with D unclear. Germline V lookup: CDR1 SGHRS, CDR2 YFSETQ. The ends were cut back, 5 bases at V and 1 base at J, with 12 bases in the middle. The CDR3 runs 14 residues.

The chain recombines TRBV5-4 with TRBJ2-5; D unclear. CDR1 and CDR2 (germline): SGHNT, YYREEE (reference sequence). There are 12 residues in the CDR3. V was shortened by 4 bases and J by 3 bases, with 7 bases between the two germline ends. The CDR3 nucleotides are TGTGCCAGCAGCATTGGGGAAGAGACCCAGTACTTC. Translation gives CASSIGEETQYF.

V usage is TRBV7-2 and J usage is TRBJ2-7; D not resolved. Trimming removed 1 base from V and 2 bases from J, with 9 bases in between. The germline gives CDR1 SGHTA, CDR2 FQGNSA. This CDR3 comprises 14 residues. DNA of the CDR3: TGTGCCAGCAGCTTAGTCCCATTTACCTACGAGCAGTACTTC. Amino acid sequence: CASSLVPFTYEQYF.

The gene calls are TRBV7-2 and TRBJ2-1; D not certain. Germline assignment: CDR1 SGHTA and CDR2 FQGNSA. The CDR3 has 11 amino acids. The V gene lost 5 bases and the J gene lost 8 bases, with 7 bases spanning the gap. This chain's CDR3 is CASSTRYEQFF. The CDR3 DNA is TGTGCCAGCAGCACCCGGTATGAGCAGTTCTTC.

The rearrangement uses TRBV29-1 and TRBJ2-1, with unresolved D. This CDR3 spans 13 amino acids. CDR1 SQVTM and CDR2 ANQGSEA come from the germline V gene. Trimming took off 2 bases at V and 4 bases at J, with 9 bases between the two ends. The CDR3 loop is CSVEYGRYNEQFF. In nucleotides, the CDR3 is TGCAGCGTTGAATACGGCAGATACAATGAGCAGTTCTTC.

The chain combines TRBV7-2 with TRBJ2-3, with unresolved D. This CDR3 has 12 amino acids. Germline V gene sequence: CDR1 SGHTA, CDR2 FQGNSA. V dropped 3 bases and J dropped 1 base, with 2 bases sitting between them. CDR3 sequence (DNA): TGTGCCAGCAGCTTCGGCACAGATACGCAGTATTTT. Residues: CASSFGTDTQYF.

This clone was detected only once. J is TRBJ2-3 and V is TRBV2; D not resolved. Germline V gene lookup returns CDR1 SNHLY and CDR2 FYNNEI. CDR3 length: 14 residues. Trimming shortened V by 5 bases and J by 2 bases, and 11 bases separated the two germline ends. This CDR3 reads CASSSRSTTDTQYF. The CDR3 nucleotides are TGTGCCAGCAGTAGCCGGAGTACCACAGATACGCAGTATTTT.